This TCR beta chain was identified during a study of shared clonotypes between healthy human individuals. The CDR3 extends over 14 amino acids. V was shortened by 1 base and J by 5 bases, with 12 bases between the two germline ends. The germline V gene has CDR1 SEHNR and CDR2 FQNEAQ (reference sequence). A 200 ng quantity of DNA, about 30,000 T cell genomes, went into the sorted-subset replicate PCRs. The method was immunoSEQ multiplex PCR; TCRdb's version includes in-frame clones alone and lacks a portion of them. Here the sample spans hundreds of thousands of clones, 95% to 98% being singletons. As to this clone: Antigen: not known.

Whole-study findings and limits: When naive CD4 clonotypes were compared across four donors, 4% to 5.5% were shared. Although depth was large, rarefaction showed that sequencing of the sorted subsets was incomplete. Against clonotypes common to all four donors, non-shared ones had lower generation probabilities.

The chain couples TRBV7-9 to TRBJ2-7, with D maybe TRBD2 (5 bases). The receptor's source is a woman aged 25 to 45 in good health. Sequencing was carried out using naive CD4+ T cells sorted from blood. Indicated subset: CD45RA+ positively selected. CDR3 amino acids: CASSLGSRAHEQYF. Here the CDR3 DNA reads TGTGCCAGCAGCTTAGGATCGCGGGCCCACGAGCAGTACTTC.